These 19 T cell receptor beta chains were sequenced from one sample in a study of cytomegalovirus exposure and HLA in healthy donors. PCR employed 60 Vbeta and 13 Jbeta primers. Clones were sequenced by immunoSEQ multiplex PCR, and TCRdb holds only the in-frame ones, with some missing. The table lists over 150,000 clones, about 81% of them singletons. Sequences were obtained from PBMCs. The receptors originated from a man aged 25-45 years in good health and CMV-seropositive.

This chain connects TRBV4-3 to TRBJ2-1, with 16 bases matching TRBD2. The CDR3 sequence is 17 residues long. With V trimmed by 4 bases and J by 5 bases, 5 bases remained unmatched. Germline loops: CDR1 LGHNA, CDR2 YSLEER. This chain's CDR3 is CASSRGTSGRGNNEQFF. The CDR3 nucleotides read TGCGCCAGCAGCCGGGGGACTAGCGGGAGGGGGAACAATGAGCAGTTCTTC.

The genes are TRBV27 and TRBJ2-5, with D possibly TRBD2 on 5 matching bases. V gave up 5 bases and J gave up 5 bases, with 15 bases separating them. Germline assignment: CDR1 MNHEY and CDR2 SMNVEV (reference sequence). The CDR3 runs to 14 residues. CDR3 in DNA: TGTGCCAGCAGTCGCGTACCTGGAGGTGAGACCCAGTACTTC. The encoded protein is CASSRVPGGETQYF.

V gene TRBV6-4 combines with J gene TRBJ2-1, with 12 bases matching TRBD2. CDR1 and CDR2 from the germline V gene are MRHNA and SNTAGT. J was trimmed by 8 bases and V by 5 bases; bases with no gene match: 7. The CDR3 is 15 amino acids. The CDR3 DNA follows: TGTGCCAGCAGTCGGACTAGCGGGGCCTGGGATGAGCAGTTCTTC. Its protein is CASSRTSGAWDEQFF.

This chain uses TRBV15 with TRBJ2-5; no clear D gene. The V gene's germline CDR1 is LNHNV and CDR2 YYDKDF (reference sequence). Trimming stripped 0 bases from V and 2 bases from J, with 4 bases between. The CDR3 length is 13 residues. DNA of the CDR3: TGTGCCACCAGCAGAGATGCGCAAGAGACCCAGTACTTC. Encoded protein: CATSRDAQETQYF.

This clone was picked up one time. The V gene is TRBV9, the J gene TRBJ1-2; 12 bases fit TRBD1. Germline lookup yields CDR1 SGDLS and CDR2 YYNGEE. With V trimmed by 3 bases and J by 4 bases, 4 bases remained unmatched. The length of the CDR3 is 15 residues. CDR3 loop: CASSEGQGAGYGYTF. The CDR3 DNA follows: TGTGCCAGCAGCGAGGGACAGGGGGCAGGCTATGGCTACACCTTC.

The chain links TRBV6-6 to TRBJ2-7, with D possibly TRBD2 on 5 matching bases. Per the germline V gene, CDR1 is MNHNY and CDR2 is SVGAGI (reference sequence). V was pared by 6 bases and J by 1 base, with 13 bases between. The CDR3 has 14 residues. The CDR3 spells CASSPNSVSYEQYF. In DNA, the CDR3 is TGTGCCAGCAGCCCAAATAGCGTGTCCTACGAGCAGTACTTC.

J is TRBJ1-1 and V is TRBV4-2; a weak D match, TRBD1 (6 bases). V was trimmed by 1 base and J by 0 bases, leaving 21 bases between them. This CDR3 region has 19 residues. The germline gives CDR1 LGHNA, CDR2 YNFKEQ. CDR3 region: CASSQGLPRTEAMNTEAFF. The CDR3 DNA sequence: TGTGCCAGCAGCCAAGGGTTACCCAGGACAGAAGCCATGAACACTGAAGCTTTCTTT.

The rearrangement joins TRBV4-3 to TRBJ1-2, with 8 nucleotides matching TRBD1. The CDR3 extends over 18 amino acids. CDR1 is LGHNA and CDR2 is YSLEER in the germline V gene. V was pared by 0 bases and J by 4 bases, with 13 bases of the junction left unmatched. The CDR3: CASSQDLTGTGGGYGYTF. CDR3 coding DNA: TGCGCCAGCAGCCAAGACCTCACCGGGACAGGAGGAGGCTATGGCTACACCTTC.

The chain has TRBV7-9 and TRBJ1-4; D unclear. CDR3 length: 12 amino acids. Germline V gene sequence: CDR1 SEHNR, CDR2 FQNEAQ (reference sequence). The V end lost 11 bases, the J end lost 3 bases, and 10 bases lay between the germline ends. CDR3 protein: CAGSTANEKLFF. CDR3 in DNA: TGTGCCGGATCGACTGCTAATGAAAAACTGTTTTTT.

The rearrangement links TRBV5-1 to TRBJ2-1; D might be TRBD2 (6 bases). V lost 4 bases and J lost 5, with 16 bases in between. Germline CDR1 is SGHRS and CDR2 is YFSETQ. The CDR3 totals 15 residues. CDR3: CASSRTLANNNEQFF. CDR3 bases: TGCGCCAGCAGCCGGACACTAGCTAACAACAATGAGCAGTTCTTC. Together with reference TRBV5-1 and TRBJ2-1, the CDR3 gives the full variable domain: KAGVTQTPRYLIKTRGQQVTLSCSPISGHRSVSWYQQTPGQGLQFLFEYFSETQRNKGNFPGRFSGRQFSNSRSEMNVSTLELGDSALYLCASSRTLANNNEQFFGPGTRLTVL.

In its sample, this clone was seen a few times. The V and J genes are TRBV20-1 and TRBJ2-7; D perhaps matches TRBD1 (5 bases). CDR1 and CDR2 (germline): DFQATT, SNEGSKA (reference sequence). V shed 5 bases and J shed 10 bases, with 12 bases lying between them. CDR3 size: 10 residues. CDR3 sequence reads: CSAPRGGQYF. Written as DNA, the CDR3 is TGCAGTGCTCCTAGGGGCGGACAGTACTTC.

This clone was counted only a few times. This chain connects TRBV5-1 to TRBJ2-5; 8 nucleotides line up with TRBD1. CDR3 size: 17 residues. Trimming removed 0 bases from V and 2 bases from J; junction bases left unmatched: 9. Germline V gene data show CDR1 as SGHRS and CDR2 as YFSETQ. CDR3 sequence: CASSLVSGQGNQETQYF. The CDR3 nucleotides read TGCGCCAGCAGCTTGGTGTCAGGACAGGGAAATCAAGAGACCCAGTACTTC.

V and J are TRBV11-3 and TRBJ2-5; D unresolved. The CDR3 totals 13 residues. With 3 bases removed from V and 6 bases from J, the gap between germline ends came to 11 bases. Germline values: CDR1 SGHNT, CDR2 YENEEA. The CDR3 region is CASSFTPGQTQYF. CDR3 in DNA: TGTGCCAGCAGCTTTACTCCGGGTCAGACCCAGTACTTC.

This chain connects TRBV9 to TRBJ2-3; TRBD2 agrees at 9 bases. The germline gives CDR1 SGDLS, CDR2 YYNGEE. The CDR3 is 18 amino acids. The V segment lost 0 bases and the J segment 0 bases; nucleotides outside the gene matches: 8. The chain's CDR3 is CASSVDSGRSHSTDTQYF. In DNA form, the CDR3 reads TGTGCCAGCAGCGTAGACAGCGGGAGGTCCCATAGCACAGATACGCAGTATTTT.

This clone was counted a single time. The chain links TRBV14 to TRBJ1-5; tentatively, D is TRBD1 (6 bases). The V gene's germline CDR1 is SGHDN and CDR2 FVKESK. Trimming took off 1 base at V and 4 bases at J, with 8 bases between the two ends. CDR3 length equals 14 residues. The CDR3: CASSQGTVNQPQHF. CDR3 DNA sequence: TGTGCCAGCAGCCAAGGGACAGTAAATCAGCCCCAGCATTTT.

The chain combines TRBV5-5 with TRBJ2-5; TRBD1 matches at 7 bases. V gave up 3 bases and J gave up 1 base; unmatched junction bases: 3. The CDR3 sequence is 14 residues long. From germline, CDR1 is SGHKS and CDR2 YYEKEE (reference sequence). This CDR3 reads CASSSRTGQETQYF. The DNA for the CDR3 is TGTGCCAGCAGCTCTAGGACAGGCCAAGAGACCCAGTACTTC.

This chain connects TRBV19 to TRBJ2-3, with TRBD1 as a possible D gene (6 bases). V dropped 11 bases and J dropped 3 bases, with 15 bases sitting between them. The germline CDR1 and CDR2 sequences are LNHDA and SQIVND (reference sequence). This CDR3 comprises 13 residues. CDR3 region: CAVKGQGTDTQYF. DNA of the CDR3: TGTGCCGTAAAAGGGCAGGGGACAGATACGCAGTATTTT.

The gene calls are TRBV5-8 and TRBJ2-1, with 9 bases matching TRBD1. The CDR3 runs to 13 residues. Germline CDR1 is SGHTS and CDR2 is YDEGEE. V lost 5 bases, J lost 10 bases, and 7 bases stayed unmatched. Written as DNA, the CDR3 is TGTGCCAGCAGGACAGGGGGGTCGATAGAGCAGTTCTTC. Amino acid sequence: CASRTGGSIEQFF.

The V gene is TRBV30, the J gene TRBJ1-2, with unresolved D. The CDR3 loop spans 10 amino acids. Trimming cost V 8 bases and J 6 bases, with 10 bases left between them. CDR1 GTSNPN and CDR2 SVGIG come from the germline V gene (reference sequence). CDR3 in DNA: TGTGCCGGCACCCTTCATGGCTACACCTTC. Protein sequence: CAGTLHGYTF.